The 30 T cell receptor beta chains reported below all come from one sample, sequenced in a study of blood T cell repertoires in COVID-19. Clones were sequenced by immunoSEQ multiplex PCR, and TCRdb holds only the in-frame ones, with some missing. This table has approximately 300,000 clones, around 91% appearing once. Material: PBMCs or T cells enriched from blood (not recorded which). The origin of the receptors is a woman aged 18-35 years with acute COVID-19.

As regards this clone: This same CDR3 is encoded by further DNA sequences in the sample. The chain carries TRBV9 and TRBJ2-3, with a possible D match to TRBD1 (6 bases). V was clipped by 0 bases and J by 3 bases, with 14 bases between them. The length of the CDR3 is 16 residues. Germline loops: CDR1 SGDLS, CDR2 YYNGEE. CDR3 sequence reads: CASSVGTGSTTDTQYF. Written as DNA, the CDR3 is TGTGCCAGCAGCGTAGGAACAGGGAGCACTACAGATACGCAGTATTTT.

The chain uses TRBV28 and TRBJ1-5; possibly TRBD1 for D (6 bases). Trimming stripped 6 bases from V and 7 bases from J, with 16 bases between. The length of the CDR3 is 14 residues. The germline gives CDR1 MDHEN, CDR2 SYDVKM. The CDR3 loop reads CASRETGFRQPQHF. CDR3 DNA sequence: TGTGCCAGCAGGGAAACAGGGTTCCGGCAGCCCCAGCATTTT.

This chain links TRBV19 with TRBJ1-6; D not certain. Germline V CDR1 and CDR2: LNHDA, SQIVND (reference sequence). The CDR3 contains 13 residues. With 4 bases removed from V and 10 bases from J, the gap between germline ends came to 11 bases. This CDR3 is CASSTGWESPLHF. DNA for the CDR3: TGTGCCAGTAGTACGGGATGGGAGTCACCCCTCCACTTT.

This clone showed up just a few times. V gene TRBV13 combines with J gene TRBJ2-7, with 7 bases lining up with TRBD1. Losses at the gene ends were 5 bases for V and 5 bases for J; bases not matched to a gene: 6. CDR3 length: 13 residues. Germline values: CDR1 PRHDT, CDR2 FYEKMQ (reference sequence). This CDR3 reads CASSRDRVHEQYF. The CDR3 bases are TGTGCCAGCAGCCGAGACAGGGTCCACGAGCAGTACTTC.

The chain has TRBV14 and TRBJ2-5; tentative D call: TRBD2 (6 bases). The CDR3 sequence is 18 residues long. Deletions cut 2 bases from V and 4 bases from J, with 23 bases between. Germline CDR1 reads SGHDN; CDR2 reads FVKESK. The DNA of the CDR3 is TGTGCCAGCAGCCAAAAGAGGAAGGTCCCGTTGGGGGGAGAGACCCAGTACTTC. Translating it yields CASSQKRKVPLGGETQYF. Supplemented by reference TRBV14 and TRBJ2-5, the full variable domain reads EAGVTQFPSHSVIEKGQTVTLRCDPISGHDNLYWYRRVMGKEIKFLLHFVKESKQDESGMPNNRFLAERTGGTYSTLKVQPAELEDSGVYFCASSQKRKVPLGGETQYFGPGTRLLVL.

CDR3 region: CASSPGRDRGEETYGYTF. The DNA of the CDR3 is TGTGCCAGCAGCCCCGGCAGGGACAGAGGGGAAGAAACCTATGGCTACACCTTC. The V call is TRBV9, the J call TRBJ1-2; 7 bases map to TRBD1. This CDR3 is 18 amino acids long. Germline trimming cut 4 bases from V and 4 bases from J; bases unmatched to any gene: 19. Per germline, CDR1 SGDLS and CDR2 YYNGEE.

The genes are TRBV4-2 and TRBJ2-3; TRBD1 might be the D (6 bases). Germline-derived CDR1 and CDR2 are LGHNA and YNFKEQ. CDR3 size: 15 residues. Trimming stripped 6 bases from V and 1 base from J, with 14 bases between. In DNA, the CDR3 is TGTGCCAGCAGTTTACTGGCAGGGGGCACAGATACGCAGTATTTT. As protein: CASSLLAGGTDTQYF.

The chain carries TRBV6-5 and TRBJ2-2; possible D gene TRBD1, 6 bases. Trimming cost V 6 bases and J 5 bases, with 10 bases left between them. Looked up from germline, CDR1 is MNHEY and CDR2 is SVGAGI. The CDR3 consists of 13 residues. The CDR3 nucleotides read TGTGCCAGCAGCGATACAGGGACCGGGGAGCTGTTTTTT. It specifies CASSDTGTGELFF.

This rearrangement joins TRBV25-1 to TRBJ1-1; 9 positions agree with TRBD1. CDR1 and CDR2 from the germline V gene are MGHDK and SYGVNS. Unmatched junction bases numbered 6, after V lost 4 bases and J lost 3 bases. This CDR3 comprises 15 residues. The CDR3 region has the DNA TGTGCCAGCAGTGCGTTCCGGGACAGGGACACTGAAGCTTTCTTT. Protein product: CASSAFRDRDTEAFF.

This clone was counted a single time. The V call is TRBV5-1, the J call TRBJ2-3, with TRBD2 identical over 11 bases. CDR3 length: 16 amino acids. V shed 4 bases and J 2 bases; nucleotides not matched to a gene: 6. Germline CDR1 is SGHRS and CDR2 is YFSETQ. The CDR3 DNA reads as TGCGCCAGCAGCCGGCTAGCGGGGGGTCTCACAGATACGCAGTATTTT. Its translation is CASSRLAGGLTDTQYF. Variable domain in full (rest from reference TRBV5-1 and TRBJ2-3): KAGVTQTPRYLIKTRGQQVTLSCSPISGHRSVSWYQQTPGQGLQFLFEYFSETQRNKGNFPGRFSGRQFSNSRSEMNVSTLELGDSALYLCASSRLAGGLTDTQYFGPGTRLTVL.

The CDR3 nucleotides are TGTGCCAGCAGCCAAGTCGGCAGCGGGAGGGGCACAGATACGCAGTATTTT. Translated: CASSQVGSGRGTDTQYF. This rearrangement joins TRBV4-2 to TRBJ2-3, with 10 bases identical to TRBD2. Germline V gives CDR1 LGHNA, CDR2 YNFKEQ. V was clipped by 1 base and J by 1 base; unmatched bases: 5. The CDR3 runs to 17 residues.

This clone was observed once. The rearrangement links TRBV28 to TRBJ1-4; D is undetermined. V lost 6 bases and J lost 7, with 12 bases in between. Per the germline V gene, CDR1 is MDHEN and CDR2 is SYDVKM. This CDR3 region has 13 residues. Written as DNA, the CDR3 is TGTGCCAGCAGCGGCAGCAGCGGTGAAAAACTGTTTTTT. Translated: CASSGSSGEKLFF.

The genes are TRBV3-1 (or the pseudogene TRBV3-2) and TRBJ2-4, with 9 bases matching TRBD2. CDR1 is LGHDT, CDR2 YNNKEL, per germline (reference sequence). The ends lost 4 bases at V and 8 bases at J; junction bases unmatched: 15. The CDR3 runs 17 residues. CDR3 in amino acids: CASSLRSGGRGTDIQYF. The DNA of the CDR3 is TGTGCCAGCAGCCTACGTAGCGGCGGGAGGGGGACGGACATTCAGTACTTC.

This chain links TRBV7-9 with TRBJ1-2, with D possibly TRBD1 on 5 matching bases. The V gene's germline CDR1 is SEHNR and CDR2 FQNEAQ (reference sequence). V was trimmed by 1 base and J by 3 bases, leaving 15 bases between them. The CDR3 loop spans 16 amino acids. The CDR3 loop reads CASSLEGPGYDYGYTF. CDR3 bases: TGTGCCAGCAGCTTAGAGGGGCCAGGGTACGACTATGGCTACACCTTC. Full variable domain (outside the CDR3, taken from reference TRBV7-9 and TRBJ1-2): DTGVSQNPRHKITKRGQNVTFRCDPISEHNRLYWYRQTLGQGPEFLTYFQNEAQLEKSRLLSDRFSAERPKGSFSTLEIQRTEQGDSAMYLCASSLEGPGYDYGYTFGSGTRLTVV.

This chain connects TRBV4-1 to TRBJ1-2; 9 bases line up with TRBD1. Germline V gene lookup returns CDR1 MGHRA and CDR2 YSYEKL. The CDR3 spans 17 residues. The V and J ends lost 0 bases and 3 bases, in that order; junction bases with no gene match: 8. The CDR3 coding sequence is TGCGCCAGCAGCCAAGAACCCGACAGGGGGTATGACTATGGCTACACCTTC. Protein sequence: CASSQEPDRGYDYGYTF.

The chain carries TRBV11-2 and TRBJ2-1; weak D call: TRBD2 (6 bases). This CDR3 has 15 residues. Germline CDR1 SGHAT, CDR2 FQNNGV. Trimming removed 2 bases at V and 10 bases at J, with 18 bases between. The CDR3: CASSLTGDLFSEQFF. In DNA form, the CDR3 reads TGTGCCAGCAGCTTAACGGGAGACTTGTTTAGCGAGCAGTTCTTC.

The chain recombines TRBV12-5 with TRBJ1-6; TRBD1 agrees at 9 bases. The CDR3 extends over 16 amino acids. J lost 7 bases, V lost 1 base, and 5 bases had no gene match. CDR1 and CDR2 (germline): LGHNT, FRNRAP. The CDR3 region is CASGLGDRASNSPLHF. Here the CDR3 DNA reads TGTGCTAGTGGTTTGGGGGACAGGGCGTCAAATTCACCCCTCCACTTT.

This clone was picked up one time. The V gene is TRBV21-1, the J gene TRBJ1-2. TRBV21-1 is classified as a pseudogene. The CDR3 has 15 amino acids. The CDR3 reads CASSPHRGLIYGYTF. Here the CDR3 DNA reads TGTGCCAGCAGCCCACACCGCGGGCTTATCTATGGCTACACCTTC.

The chain joins TRBV28 to TRBJ2-5; 11 nucleotides line up with TRBD2. This CDR3 is built from 17 residues. Germline lookup yields CDR1 MDHEN and CDR2 SYDVKM. Unmatched junction bases numbered 6, after V lost 3 bases and J lost 0 bases. The CDR3, as DNA: TGTGCCAGCAGTTTCGGGACTAGCGGTCGCTACCAAGAGACCCAGTACTTC. This sequence encodes CASSFGTSGRYQETQYF.

V gene TRBV19 combines with J gene TRBJ1-2, with D tentatively TRBD1 (6 bases). The CDR3 totals 12 residues. V was pared by 6 bases and J by 4 bases, with 9 bases between. The germline V gene has CDR1 LNHDA and CDR2 SQIVND (reference sequence). CDR3 bases: TGTGCCAGTAGGGACAGTGGCTATGGCTACACCTTC. Its protein is CASRDSGYGYTF.

In DNA form, the CDR3 reads TGTGCCAGCAGTTTTGAGGGGGCCTATGGCTACACCTTC. Its protein is CASSFEGAYGYTF. The genes are TRBV12-3 or TRBV12-4 and TRBJ1-2, with TRBD1 identical over 7 bases. The CDR3 contains 13 residues. With V trimmed by 3 bases and J by 4 bases, 2 bases remained unmatched.

The CDR3 sequence: CASTSVSGSGVNEQFF. As DNA, the CDR3 is TGTGCCAGCACGAGCGTATCCGGGTCCGGTGTGAATGAGCAGTTCTTC. The chain links TRBV9 to TRBJ2-1; D is uncertain. The CDR3 has 16 residues. Trimming shortened V by 6 bases and J by 7 bases, and 23 bases separated the two germline ends. Germline V CDR1 and CDR2: SGDLS, YYNGEE. Full variable domain (missing parts from reference TRBV9 and TRBJ2-1): DSGVTQTPKHLITATGQRVTLRCSPRSGDLSVYWYQQSLDQGLQFLIQYYNGEERAKGNILERFSAQQFPDLHSELNLSSLELGDSALYFCASTSVSGSGVNEQFFGPGTRLTVL.

This chain uses TRBV19 with TRBJ2-1; TRBD1 might be the D (7 bases). Germline V gives CDR1 LNHDA, CDR2 SQIVND (reference sequence). Between the trimmed V and J ends, which lost 3 bases and 1 base, there was a span of 13 bases. This CDR3 is built from 16 residues. The CDR3 loop reads CASSMAGQISYNEQFF. The CDR3, as DNA: TGTGCCAGTAGTATGGCGGGACAGATTTCCTACAATGAGCAGTTCTTC.

This chain joins TRBV28 and TRBJ2-3; D remains unclear. Germline CDR1 is MDHEN and CDR2 is SYDVKM. CDR3 size: 14 residues. Trimming removed 7 bases at V and 5 bases at J, with 16 bases between. CDR3 sequence reads: CASTRQGEVDTQYF. The DNA for the CDR3 is TGTGCCAGCACCCGGCAAGGAGAAGTAGATACGCAGTATTTT.

This chain joins TRBV7-2 and TRBJ1-1; tentatively, D is TRBD1 (5 bases). CDR1 and CDR2 (germline): SGHTA, FQGNSA. The CDR3 covers 15 residues. Deletions cut 4 bases from V and 1 base from J, with 13 bases between. CDR3 in DNA: TGTGCCAGCAGCTCCCCGGGACTCAGGAACACTGAAGCTTTCTTT. Amino acids: CASSSPGLRNTEAFF.

This rearrangement joins TRBV25-1 to TRBJ2-1; the match to TRBD2 covers 8 bases. After removal of 1 base from V and 5 bases from J, the junction contained 10 bases not matched to a gene. Per germline, CDR1 MGHDK and CDR2 SYGVNS. The CDR3 spans 17 residues. The CDR3 nucleotides are TGTGCCAGCAGTGAATTTACACGGGAGGGCCAGGACAATGAGCAGTTCTTC. This codes for CASSEFTREGQDNEQFF.

The chain uses TRBV19 and TRBJ1-3, with D possibly TRBD1 on 5 matching bases. In germline, CDR1 is LNHDA, CDR2 SQIVND (reference sequence). This CDR3 comprises 15 residues. The V end lost 3 bases, the J end lost 3 bases, and 12 bases lay between the germline ends. Here the CDR3 DNA reads TGTGCCAGTAGTATGTTAGGGGCGGATGGAAACACCATATATTTT. This gives the protein CASSMLGADGNTIYF.

The genes are TRBV7-2 and TRBJ2-1, with D unresolved. CDR3 size: 15 residues. Between the trimmed V and J ends, which lost 1 base and 1 base, there was a span of 8 bases. Germline assignment: CDR1 SGHTA and CDR2 FQGNSA. This chain's CDR3 is CASSLEPGSYNEQFF. Written as DNA, the CDR3 is TGTGCCAGCAGCTTAGAGCCGGGTTCCTACAATGAGCAGTTCTTC.

This chain connects TRBV24-1 to TRBJ2-1, with TRBD1 identical over 8 bases. The CDR3 contains 16 residues. Germline CDR1 and CDR2: KGHDR and SFDVKD. The ends lost 4 bases at V and 6 bases at J; junction bases unmatched: 10. The chain's CDR3 is CATSDLRQGRLNEQFF. The CDR3 nucleotides read TGTGCCACCAGTGACCTGAGACAGGGGCGCCTCAATGAGCAGTTCTTC.

The chain uses TRBV10-3 and TRBJ2-2, with 7 bases lining up with TRBD2. Germline assignment: CDR1 ENHRY and CDR2 SYGVKD. J was trimmed by 7 bases and V by 7 bases; bases with no gene match: 6. The CDR3 runs 13 residues. The CDR3, as DNA: TGTGCCATCACTAGCGGAAAGGGCGGGGAGCTGTTTTTT. Translated, it gives CAITSGKGGELFF.